This T cell receptor (beta chain) derives from a study of blood T cells in healthy people across ages. Study information: For every two T cells, template switching captured about one barcoded beta molecule.

This CDR3 comprises 16 residues. Looked up from germline, CDR1 is SQVTM and CDR2 is ANQGSEA. V gave up 5 bases and J gave up 5 bases; unmatched junction bases: 9. A sample-barcoded 5' primer and a J-beta primer mix were used in a second PCR of roughly 6 to 11 cycles. Tagging of each cDNA molecule was performed by a template-switch adaptor with 12 random nucleotides. TCRdb reprocessed the 5' RACE reads via MiXCR and lists one record per CDR3 protein. Of about 800,000 distinct CDR3 sequences listed, about 62% are singletons. Isolated PBMCs totaled at least 6 million in each sample. Specimen: blood. The rearrangement uses TRBV29-1 and TRBJ2-1, with TRBD2 identical over 13 bases. The sequence came from a man younger than 45 in good health. CDR3 residues: CSVLGLAGEPNNEQFF. The DNA for the CDR3 is TGCAGCGTTTTAGGACTAGCGGGGGAGCCTAACAATGAGCAGTTCTTC.